This TCR beta chain was found in a study of CD4+ T cells in melanoma. V gave up 0 bases and J gave up 6 bases, with 13 bases separating them. Germline V gene sequence: CDR1 SGDLS, CDR2 YYNGEE. The length of the CDR3 is 15 residues. Overall study findings and caveats: A reported correlation linked neoantigen-specific CD4+ T cells to CD8+, macrophage and B cell function. Neoantigen-specific CD4+ T cells in melanoma reportedly had diverse differentiation states.

The method was immunoSEQ multiplex PCR; TCRdb's version includes in-frame clones alone and lacks a portion of them. This sample has about 120,000 clones; 92% occur once, and the top ten carry around 3%. Remarks on this clone: Its matching antigen is unknown.

This TCR derives from a human donor with melanoma. This chain uses TRBV9 with TRBJ1-5, with a tentative D call TRBD1 (5 bases). What was sequenced was peripheral blood. The CDR3 sequence is CASSVEGGRGQPQHF. The CDR3 nucleotides read TGTGCCAGCAGCGTAGAGGGAGGGAGGGGTCAGCCCCAGCATTTT. Full variable domain (remainder filled in from reference TRBV9 and TRBJ1-5): DSGVTQTPKHLITATGQRVTLRCSPRSGDLSVYWYQQSLDQGLQFLIQYYNGEERAKGNILERFSAQQFPDLHSELNLSSLELGDSALYFCASSVEGGRGQPQHFGDGTRLSIL.